The next 19 T cell receptor beta chains were all read from a single sample in a study of blood T cell repertoires in COVID-19. This table comes from immunoSEQ multiplex PCR, and its TCRdb copy is limited to in-frame clones, with some not included. The sample has about 200,000 clones, under 90% seen once. The material sequenced was peripheral blood. The source is a woman older than 75 with COVID-19, enrolled during active disease.

As regards this clone: The sample carries other DNA sequences with the same CDR3. The chain uses TRBV3-1 (or the pseudogene TRBV3-2) and TRBJ2-1; D might be TRBD2 (5 bases). Germline-derived CDR1 and CDR2 are LGHDT and YNNKEL (reference sequence). V dropped 8 bases and J dropped 9 bases, with 11 bases sitting between them. This CDR3 spans 11 amino acids. CDR3 nucleotides: TGTGCCAGCTCCCTCAGCGGTGAGCAGTTCTTC. This encodes CASSLSGEQFF.

This chain connects TRBV5-5 to TRBJ1-2; D gene ambiguous. The CDR3 runs 12 residues. The germline V gene has CDR1 SGHKS and CDR2 YYEKEE (reference sequence). V dropped 2 bases and J dropped 6 bases, with 8 bases sitting between them. The CDR3 DNA sequence: TGTGCCAGCAGCTTCGCAGGAAATGGCTACACCTTC. Protein product: CASSFAGNGYTF.

The CDR3 coding sequence is TGTGCCAGCACCGACTTCCAGGGGGCTGGAGGCTACACCTTC. The encoded protein is CASTDFQGAGGYTF. This sequence joins TRBV3-1 (or the pseudogene TRBV3-2) and TRBJ1-2; 8 nucleotides match TRBD1. Germline CDR1 is LGHDT and CDR2 is YNNKEL (reference sequence). V lost 7 bases, J lost 8 bases, and 12 bases stayed unmatched. This CDR3 contains 14 residues.

The chain links TRBV9 to TRBJ1-6; 8 bases match TRBD1. CDR1 and CDR2 from the germline V gene are SGDLS and YYNGEE. CDR3 length: 14 residues. Losses at the gene ends were 3 bases for V and 5 bases for J; bases not matched to a gene: 1. The CDR3 nucleotides read TGTGCCAGCAGCGCGACAGGGGATAATTCACCCCTCCACTTT. Protein: CASSATGDNSPLHF.

This chain uses TRBV5-1 with TRBJ1-6; 7 bases line up with TRBD1. Looked up from germline, CDR1 is SGHRS and CDR2 is YFSETQ. Trimming removed 2 bases from V and 0 bases from J; junction bases left unmatched: 5. This CDR3 spans 17 amino acids. The CDR3 sequence: CASSLLQGNSYNSPLHF. DNA for the CDR3: TGCGCCAGCAGCTTACTACAGGGGAACTCCTATAATTCACCCCTCCACTTT.

Here the CDR3 reads CASQGASGNTIYF. In DNA form, the CDR3 reads TGTGCCAGTCAGGGGGCCTCTGGAAACACCATATATTTT. The chain couples TRBV19 to TRBJ1-3; TRBD1 matches 8 bases. This CDR3 comprises 13 residues. The J segment lost 0 bases and the V segment lost 8 bases, leaving 0 bases of the junction unmatched. The germline gives CDR1 LNHDA, CDR2 SQIVND (reference sequence).

The chain has TRBV5-4 and TRBJ2-1, with 14 bases matching TRBD2. CDR1 SGHNT and CDR2 YYREEE come from the germline V gene (reference sequence). The CDR3 runs 17 residues. With 1 base clipped from V and 5 bases from J, the junction kept 5 bases outside the gene matches. The CDR3 nucleotides read TGTGCCAGCAGCTTGTTGGGGGGACTAGCGGGAGACAATGAGCAGTTCTTC. Protein sequence: CASSLLGGLAGDNEQFF.

The rearrangement links TRBV11-2 to TRBJ1-3, with D possibly matching TRBD1 (6 bases). The CDR3 loop spans 13 amino acids. Germline loops: CDR1 SGHAT, CDR2 FQNNGV. Between the trimmed V and J ends, which lost 4 bases and 3 bases, there was a span of 7 bases. CDR3 sequence reads: CASSSDSGNTIYF. DNA for the CDR3: TGTGCCAGCAGCTCGGACAGTGGAAACACCATATATTTT. The full variable domain, rest sourced from reference TRBV11-2 and TRBJ1-3, is EAGVAQSPRYKIIEKRQSVAFWCNPISGHATLYWYQQILGQGPKLLIQFQNNGVVDDSQLPKDRFSAERLKGVDSTLKIQPAKLEDSAVYLCASSSDSGNTIYFGEGSWLTVV.

V usage is TRBV29-1 and J usage is TRBJ1-5, with 7 bases matching TRBD1. After removal of 5 bases from V and 3 bases from J, the junction contained 10 bases not matched to a gene. CDR1 and CDR2 from the germline V gene are SQVTM and ANQGSEA. The CDR3 is made up of 15 amino acids. This CDR3 is CSVSRGSGNNQPQHF. DNA of the CDR3: TGCAGCGTTTCCAGGGGGTCAGGGAACAATCAGCCCCAGCATTTT.

This clone has only a few counts. This chain joins TRBV12-2 and TRBJ1-2; the table gives TRBD1 as D, unverified against the DNA. TRBV12-2 is recorded as a pseudogene. This CDR3 has 14 amino acids. This CDR3 is CASRLVGDRGGYTF. The CDR3 DNA sequence: TGTGCAAGTCGCTTAGTCGGGGACAGGGGTGGCTACACCTTC.

The chain combines TRBV6-6 with TRBJ2-1; 16 nucleotides match TRBD2. CDR3 size: 15 residues. With 5 bases clipped from V and 9 bases from J, the junction kept 4 bases outside the gene matches. CDR1 is MNHNY and CDR2 is SVGAGI in the germline V gene (reference sequence). In DNA form, the CDR3 reads TGTGCCAGCAGTGGGACTAGCGGGAGGGCAGGTGAGCAGTTCTTC. Residues: CASSGTSGRAGEQFF.

The CDR3 loop reads CASSWGGDTEAFF. DNA of the CDR3: TGTGCCAGCAGTTGGGGGGGGGACACTGAAGCTTTCTTT. The chain is built from TRBV6-5 and TRBJ1-1, with D tentatively TRBD1 (5 bases). The CDR3 is 13 residues long. Trimming shortened V by 4 bases and J by 3 bases, and 9 bases separated the two germline ends. CDR1 and CDR2 from the germline V gene are MNHEY and SVGAGI.

The chain uses TRBV3-1 (or the pseudogene TRBV3-2) and TRBJ2-4, with 14 bases fitting TRBD2. The CDR3 is 17 residues long. The trim removed 3 bases at V and 6 bases at J, leaving 7 bases unmatched. Germline CDR1 is LGHDT and CDR2 is YNNKEL (reference sequence). The CDR3 sequence: CASSHAGTSGSLNIQYF. Here the CDR3 DNA reads TGTGCCAGCAGCCATGCTGGGACTAGCGGGAGTTTAAACATTCAGTACTTC.

This rearrangement joins TRBV29-1 to TRBJ1-2, with D tentatively TRBD1 (6 bases). V gave up 6 bases and J gave up 6 bases, with 14 bases separating them. Germline V CDR1 and CDR2: SQVTM, ANQGSEA. The CDR3 loop spans 12 amino acids. The CDR3 loop is CSVNPSGDGYTF. CDR3 DNA: TGCAGCGTGAACCCCTCAGGGGATGGCTACACCTTC.

This sequence joins TRBV18 and TRBJ1-2; D remains unclear. Per germline, CDR1 KGHSH and CDR2 LQKENI. This CDR3 has 16 amino acids. The V gene lost 5 bases and the J gene lost 0 bases, with 16 bases spanning the gap. DNA for the CDR3: TGTGCCAGCTCATCCGCCGGGGTTCAAGCTAACTATGGCTACACCTTC. It is translated as CASSSAGVQANYGYTF.

The chain employs TRBV19 and TRBJ1-4; D call uncertain. V lost 3 bases to trimming and J lost 4 bases, with 6 bases between them. Germline V CDR1 and CDR2: LNHDA, SQIVND (reference sequence). The CDR3 has 13 residues. CDR3 nucleotide sequence: TGTGCCAGTAGTATTCCCTATAATGAAAAACTGTTTTTT. As protein: CASSIPYNEKLFF.

The V call is TRBV5-6, the J call TRBJ1-1; tentative D call: TRBD1 (5 bases). The CDR3 is made up of 15 amino acids. Trimming cost V 2 bases and J 1 base, with 12 bases left between them. CDR1 is SGHDT and CDR2 is YYEEEE in the germline V gene. As DNA, the CDR3 is TGTGCCAGCAGCTTAACAACAGGATGGAACACTGAAGCTTTCTTT. This translates into CASSLTTGWNTEAFF.

The genes are TRBV3-1 (or the pseudogene TRBV3-2) and TRBJ1-1; no definite D call. V shed 5 bases and J shed 5 bases, with 6 bases lying between them. The CDR3 is 11 residues long. Germline CDR1 LGHDT, CDR2 YNNKEL (reference sequence). The CDR3: CASSSTTEAFF. CDR3 sequence (DNA): TGTGCCAGCAGCTCTACTACTGAAGCTTTCTTT.

This clone appeared a few times. The chain joins TRBV5-1 to TRBJ1-1, with no clear D. V was trimmed by 6 bases and J by 2 bases, leaving 11 bases between them. The CDR3 extends over 13 amino acids. In germline, CDR1 is SGHRS, CDR2 YFSETQ. CDR3 sequence reads: CASTTEINTEAFF. CDR3 bases: TGCGCCAGCACAACAGAAATAAACACTGAAGCTTTCTTT.